These T cell receptor beta chains were read from a single sample in a study of Graves' ophthalmopathy and Graves' hyperthyroidism. TCRdb independently ran MiXCR on the multiplex PCR reads; one entry per CDR3 protein. In the table there are just over 600,000 distinct CDR3 sequences, around a fifth of which are singletons. Material for sequencing was peripheral blood. All receptors come from a woman aged 18-29 years with stable Graves' hyperthyroidism. Some clones in this sample may be carry-over from other donors' samples. CDR3s include the opening cysteine and the closing phenylalanine or tryptophan. The D gene is left open where the match is weak. Some rows mark clone size as missing; the rest say once, few, many or name a class of expanded clone.

J | D | size | V | CDR3 | DNA
TRBJ2-2 | TRBD2 | few | TRBV3-1 | CASSQGWTSGGELFF | TGTGCCAGCAGCCAAGGGTGGACTAGCGGCGGGGAGCTGTTTTTT
TRBJ2-7 | TRBD2 | many | TRBV5-1 | CASSPGLADEQYF | TGCGCCAGCAGCCCAGGACTAGCGGACGAGCAGTACTTC
TRBJ1-6 | TRBD1 | . | TRBV12-3/TRBV12-4 | CASSGWDRGENSPLHF | TGTGCCAGCAGTGGATGGGACAGGGGAGAAAATTCACCCCTCCACTTT
TRBJ1-2 | TRBD1 | few | TRBV19 | CASSNGQAYGYTF | TGTGCCAGTAGTAATGGACAGGCATATGGCTACACCTTC
TRBJ1-2 | . | . | TRBV19 | CASSSRDTIYHGYTF | TGTGCCAGTAGTTCGAGGGACACCATTTACCATGGCTACACCTTC
TRBJ1-2 | . | many | TRBV12-3/TRBV12-4 | CASSLSGGQGYTF | TGTGCCAGCAGTTTAAGCGGGGGCCAAGGCTACACCTTC
TRBJ2-5 | TRBD2 | few | TRBV12-3/TRBV12-4 | CASSIGLAGLHQETQYF | TGTGCCAGCAGTATAGGACTAGCGGGCCTACACCAAGAGACCCAGTACTTC
TRBJ1-1 | TRBD1 | many | TRBV30 | CAWRRGQGGRTEAFF | TGTGCCTGGAGACGGGGACAGGGGGGGAGGACTGAAGCTTTCTTT
TRBJ2-5 | . | many | TRBV7-3 | CASSLNGRMETQYF | TGTGCCAGCAGCTTAAATGGTAGGATGGAGACCCAGTACTTC
TRBJ2-7 | . | few | TRBV6-5 | CASSYQPNQPYEQYF | TGTGCCAGCAGTTATCAACCCAACCAACCCTACGAGCAGTACTTC
TRBJ1-6 | TRBD1 | many | TRBV27 | CASTTLWAGGRIPNSPLHF | TGTGCCAGTACGACCTTGTGGGCAGGGGGTCGGATACCGAATTCACCCCTCCACTTT
TRBJ1-1 | TRBD1 | . | TRBV6-1 | CASRRTGEAEAFF | TGTGCCAGCAGGAGGACAGGGGAGGCTGAAGCTTTCTTT
TRBJ1-1 | . | many | TRBV6-5 | CASSYSGPTEAFF | TGTGCCAGCAGTTACTCGGGGCCCACTGAAGCTTTCTTT
TRBJ2-7 | TRBD2 | many | TRBV30 | CAWSASGKPYEQYF | TGTGCCTGGAGTGCTAGCGGGAAGCCCTACGAGCAGTACTTC
TRBJ1-1 | TRBD1 | many | TRBV7-2 | CASSVGQGTAEAFF | TGTGCCAGCAGCGTGGGACAGGGGACCGCTGAAGCTTTCTTT
TRBJ1-2 | . | many | TRBV20-1 | CSARGAGDGYTF | TGCAGTGCTAGGGGGGCAGGGGACGGCTACACCTTC
TRBJ2-7 | . | many | TRBV12-3/TRBV12-4 | CASSARQGGYEQYF | TGTGCCAGCAGTGCCCGCCAGGGGGGCTACGAGCAGTACTTC
TRBJ1-2 | . | many | TRBV7-2 | CASSPGNYGYTF | TGTGCCAGCAGCCCGGGGAACTATGGCTACACCTTC
TRBJ1-2 | TRBD1 | many | TRBV27 | CASSPRQGSIYGYTF | TGTGCCAGCAGTCCCCGACAGGGATCCATCTATGGCTACACCTTC
TRBJ1-2 | . | many | TRBV2 | CASSPGDYGYTF | TGTGCCAGCAGCCCAGGGGATTATGGCTACACCTTC
TRBJ1-2 | TRBD1 | many | TRBV12-3/TRBV12-4 | CASTGDRASYGYTF | TGTGCCAGCACCGGGGACAGGGCTAGCTATGGCTACACCTTC
TRBJ1-2 | . | . | TRBV6-1 | CASSARAYGYTF | TGTGCCAGCAGCGCCCGAGCCTATGGCTACACCTTC
TRBJ1-5 | TRBD1 | few | TRBV20-1 | CSAARQGWDQPQHF | TGCAGTGCTGCGAGACAGGGATGGGATCAGCCCCAGCATTTT
TRBJ2-5 | TRBD1 | . | TRBV6-1 | CASRALGTESQETQYF | TGTGCCAGCAGAGCCCTTGGGACAGAGAGCCAAGAGACCCAGTACTTC
TRBJ1-5 | . | many | TRBV5-6 | CASSPSTGLPQHF | TGTGCCAGCAGCCCTTCGACAGGTCTGCCCCAGCATTTT
TRBJ2-7 | TRBD1 | many | TRBV12-3/TRBV12-4 | CASSIETGGYEQYF | TGTGCCAGCAGTATTGAGACAGGGGGCTACGAGCAGTACTTC
TRBJ1-2 | TRBD1 | many | TRBV27 | CASSFGTGGLFGYTF | TGTGCCAGCAGTTTCGGGACAGGGGGATTATTCGGCTACACCTTC
TRBJ1-2 | . | once | TRBV7-8 | CASSTGTPSGYTF | TGTGCCAGCAGCACCGGGACACCGTCTGGCTACACCTTC
TRBJ1-1 | . | . | TRBV6-5 | CASSYEGLSTEAFF | TGTGCCAGCAGTTACGAAGGGCTCTCTACTGAAGCTTTCTTT
TRBJ1-1 | TRBD1 | many | TRBV6-1 | CASSEDRGLTEAFF | TGTGCCAGCAGTGAGGACAGGGGGCTTACTGAAGCTTTCTTT
TRBJ1-2 | . | . | TRBV7-7 | CASSSRDVTNYGYTF | TGTGCTAGCAGCTCTCGCGACGTAACTAACTATGGCTACACCTTC
TRBJ1-1 | . | many | TRBV12-3/TRBV12-4 | CASSLVALGNTEAFF | TGTGCCAGCAGTTTAGTTGCCCTGGGGAACACTGAAGCTTTCTTT
TRBJ1-1 | . | . | TRBV6-1 | CASSEGWDTEAFF | TGTGCCAGCAGTGAAGGCTGGGACACTGAAGCTTTCTTT
TRBJ2-5 | . | once | TRBV4-1 | CASSQEWEVIRETQYF | TGCGCCAGCAGCCAAGAATGGGAGGTGATTAGAGAGACCCAGTACTTC
TRBJ2-4 | TRBD1 | few | TRBV6-1 | CASRNPGQGTKNIQYF | TGTGCCAGCAGAAATCCGGGACAGGGGACCAAAAACATTCAGTACTTC
TRBJ1-2 | . | few | TRBV28 | CASSRSSAVGYTF | TGTGCCAGCAGTCGGTCCTCTGCTGTTGGCTACACCTTC
TRBJ2-6 | . | many | TRBV19 | CASTSQEAGANVLTF | TGTGCCAGTACCTCTCAGGAAGCCGGGGCCAACGTCCTGACTTTC
TRBJ1-6 | . | . | TRBV6-1 | CASSHLRSPLHF | TGTGCCAGCAGCCACCTGCGATCACCCCTCCACTTT
TRBJ1-1 | TRBD1 | many | TRBV9 | CASSMRDSAYTEAFF | TGTGCCAGCAGCATGCGGGACAGCGCATACACTGAAGCTTTCTTT
TRBJ1-1 | TRBD1 | . | TRBV6-5 | CASSSFRDRNTEAFF | TGTGCCAGCAGTTCTTTCCGGGACAGGAACACTGAAGCTTTCTTT
TRBJ1-1 | . | . | TRBV12-3/TRBV12-4 | CASRPRVWGEAFF | TGTGCCAGCAGACCTAGGGTTTGGGGGGAAGCTTTCTTT
TRBJ2-3 | . | . | TRBV10-3 | CAISELEPGDTQYF | TGTGCCATCAGTGAGCTGGAGCCTGGAGATACGCAGTATTTT
TRBJ2-7 | TRBD1 | . | TRBV6-1 | CASTNSPTGVYEQYF | TGTGCCAGCACCAATTCGCCGACAGGGGTTTACGAGCAGTACTTC
TRBJ2-7 | . | few | TRBV6-9 | CASSYPRGEQYF | TGTGCCAGCAGTTATCCCAGGGGCGAGCAGTACTTC
TRBJ1-3 | . | many | TRBV28 | CASTPDRAGAGNTIYF | TGTGCCAGCACCCCAGATAGGGCAGGGGCTGGAAACACCATATATTTT
TRBJ2-2 | . | . | TRBV29-1 | CSVGTLDLYTGELFF | TGCAGCGTGGGCACCCTGGATCTATACACCGGGGAGCTGTTTTTT
TRBJ1-5 | . | once | TRBV12-3/TRBV12-4 | CASSPGPADQPQHF | TGTGCCAGCAGCCCGGGGCCGGCGGATCAGCCCCAGCATTTT
TRBJ2-5 | TRBD2 | many | TRBV20-1 | CSVQRGINTQETQYF | TGCAGTGTTCAGCGGGGGATCAATACTCAAGAGACCCAGTACTTC
TRBJ1-1 | . | . | TRBV11-2 | CASSPTGYRVTEAFF | TGTGCCAGCAGCCCTACAGGGTATAGGGTCACTGAAGCTTTCTTT
TRBJ2-5 | . | many | TRBV20-1 | CSARATKVQETQYF | TGCAGTGCTAGGGCGACTAAGGTCCAAGAGACCCAGTACTTC
TRBJ2-2 | . | many | TRBV12-3/TRBV12-4 | CASTLYGELFF | TGTGCCAGCACCTTGTACGGGGAGCTGTTTTTT
TRBJ2-7 | . | . | TRBV4-2 | CASSPKAASSYEQYF | TGTGCCAGCAGCCCGAAGGCCGCAAGCTCCTACGAGCAGTACTTC